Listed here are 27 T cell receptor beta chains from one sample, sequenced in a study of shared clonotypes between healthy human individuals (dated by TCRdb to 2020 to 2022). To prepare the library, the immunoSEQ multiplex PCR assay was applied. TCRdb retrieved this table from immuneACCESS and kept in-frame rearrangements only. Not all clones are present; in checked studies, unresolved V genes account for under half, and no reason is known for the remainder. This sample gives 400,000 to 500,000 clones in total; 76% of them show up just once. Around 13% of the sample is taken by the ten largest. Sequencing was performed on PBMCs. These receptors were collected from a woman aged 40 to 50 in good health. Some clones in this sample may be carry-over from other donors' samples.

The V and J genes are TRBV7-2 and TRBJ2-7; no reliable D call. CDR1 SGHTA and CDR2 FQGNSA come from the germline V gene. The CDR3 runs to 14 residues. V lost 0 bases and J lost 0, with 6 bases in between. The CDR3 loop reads CASSLAVSSYEQYF. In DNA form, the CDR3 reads TGTGCCAGCAGCTTAGCGGTTAGCTCCTACGAGCAGTACTTC.

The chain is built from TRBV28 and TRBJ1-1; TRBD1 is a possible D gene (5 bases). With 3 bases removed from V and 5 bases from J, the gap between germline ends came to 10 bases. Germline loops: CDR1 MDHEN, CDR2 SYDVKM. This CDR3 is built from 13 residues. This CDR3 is CASSLGEGTEAFF. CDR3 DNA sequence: TGTGCCAGCAGTTTGGGGGAGGGGACTGAAGCTTTCTTT.

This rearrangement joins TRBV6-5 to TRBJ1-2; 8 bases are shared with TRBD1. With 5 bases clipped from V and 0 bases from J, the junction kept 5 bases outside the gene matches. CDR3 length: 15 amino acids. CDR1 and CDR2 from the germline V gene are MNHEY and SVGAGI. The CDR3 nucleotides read TGTGCCAGCAGTCAGGACAGGGTAACTAACTATGGCTACACCTTC. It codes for CASSQDRVTNYGYTF.

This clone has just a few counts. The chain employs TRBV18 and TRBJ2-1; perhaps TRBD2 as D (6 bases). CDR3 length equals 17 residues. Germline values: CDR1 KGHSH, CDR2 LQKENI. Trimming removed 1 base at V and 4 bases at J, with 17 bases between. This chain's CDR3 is CASSPLREGGPYNEQFF. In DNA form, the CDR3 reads TGTGCCAGCTCACCACTGCGCGAGGGAGGTCCGTACAATGAGCAGTTCTTC.

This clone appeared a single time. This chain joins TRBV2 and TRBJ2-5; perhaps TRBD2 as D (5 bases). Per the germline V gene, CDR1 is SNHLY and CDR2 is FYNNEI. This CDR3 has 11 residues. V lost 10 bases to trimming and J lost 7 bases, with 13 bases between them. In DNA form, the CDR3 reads TGTGCCACCGGTCGGAGCGGGACCCAGTACTTC. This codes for CATGRSGTQYF.

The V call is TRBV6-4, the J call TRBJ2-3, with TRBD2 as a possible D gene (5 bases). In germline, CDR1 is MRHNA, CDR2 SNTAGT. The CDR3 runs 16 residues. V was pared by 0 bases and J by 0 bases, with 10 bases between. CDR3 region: CASSDSIDYSTDTQYF. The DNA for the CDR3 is TGTGCCAGCAGTGACTCAATAGACTATAGCACAGATACGCAGTATTTT.

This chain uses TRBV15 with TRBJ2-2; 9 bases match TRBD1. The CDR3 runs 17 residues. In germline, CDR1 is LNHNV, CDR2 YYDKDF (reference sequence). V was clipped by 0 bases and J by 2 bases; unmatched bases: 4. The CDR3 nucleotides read TGTGCCACCAGCAGAGATCTGACAGGGGGTAACACCGGGGAGCTGTTTTTT. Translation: CATSRDLTGGNTGELFF.

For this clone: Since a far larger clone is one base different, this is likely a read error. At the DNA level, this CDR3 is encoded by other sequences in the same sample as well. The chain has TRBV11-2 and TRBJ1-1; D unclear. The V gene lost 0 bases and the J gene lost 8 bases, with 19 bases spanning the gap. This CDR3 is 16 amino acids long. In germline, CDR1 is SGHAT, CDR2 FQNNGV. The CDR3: CASSLEFKVARTEAFF. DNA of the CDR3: TGTGCCAGCAGCTTAGAATTCAAGGTGGCGCGCACCGAAGCTTTCTTT.

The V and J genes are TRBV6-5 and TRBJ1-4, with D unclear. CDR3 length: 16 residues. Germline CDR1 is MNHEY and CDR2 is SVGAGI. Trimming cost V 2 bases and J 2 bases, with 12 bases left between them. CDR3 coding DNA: TGTGCCAGCAGTTACACGCCGCTCCCTACTAATGAAAAACTGTTTTTT. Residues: CASSYTPLPTNEKLFF.

The CDR3 loop is CASRGQRDTQYF. Here the CDR3 DNA reads TGTGCCAGCAGGGGACAGCGGGATACGCAGTATTTT. The V gene is TRBV28, the J gene TRBJ2-3, with 7 positions matching TRBD1. The junction had 3 bases not matched to a gene; V was cut back by 6 bases and J by 6 bases. There are 12 residues in the CDR3. CDR1 and CDR2 (germline): MDHEN, SYDVKM.

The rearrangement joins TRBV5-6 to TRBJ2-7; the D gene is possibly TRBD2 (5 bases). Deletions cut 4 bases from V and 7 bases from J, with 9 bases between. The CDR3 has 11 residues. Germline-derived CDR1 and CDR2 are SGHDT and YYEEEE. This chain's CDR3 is CASSARGEQYF. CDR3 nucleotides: TGTGCCAGCAGCGCTCGGGGTGAGCAGTACTTC. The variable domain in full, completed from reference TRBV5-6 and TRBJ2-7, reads DAGVTQSPTHLIKTRGQQVTLRCSPKSGHDTVSWYQQALGQGPQFIFQYYEEEERQRGNFPDRFSGHQFPNYSSELNVNALLLGDSALYLCASSARGEQYFGPGTRLTVT.

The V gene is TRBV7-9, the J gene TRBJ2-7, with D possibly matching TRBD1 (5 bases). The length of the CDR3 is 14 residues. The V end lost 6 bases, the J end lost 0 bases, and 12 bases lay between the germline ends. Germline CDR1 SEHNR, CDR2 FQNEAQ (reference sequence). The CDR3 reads CASRSQASSYEQYF. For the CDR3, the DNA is TGTGCCAGCAGGTCACAGGCGAGCTCCTACGAGCAGTACTTC. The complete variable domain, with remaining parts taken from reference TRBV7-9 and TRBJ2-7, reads DTGVSQNPRHKITKRGQNVTFRCDPISEHNRLYWYRQTLGQGPEFLTYFQNEAQLEKSRLLSDRFSAERPKGSFSTLEIQRTEQGDSAMYLCASRSQASSYEQYFGPGTRLTVT.

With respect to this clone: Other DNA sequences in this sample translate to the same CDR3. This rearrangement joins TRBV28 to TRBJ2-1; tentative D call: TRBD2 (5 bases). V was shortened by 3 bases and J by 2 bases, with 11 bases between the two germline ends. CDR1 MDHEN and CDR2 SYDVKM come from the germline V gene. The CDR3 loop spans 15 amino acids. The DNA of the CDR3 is TGTGCCAGCAGTTTCGCGGGCTCAGCCTACAATGAGCAGTTCTTC. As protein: CASSFAGSAYNEQFF.

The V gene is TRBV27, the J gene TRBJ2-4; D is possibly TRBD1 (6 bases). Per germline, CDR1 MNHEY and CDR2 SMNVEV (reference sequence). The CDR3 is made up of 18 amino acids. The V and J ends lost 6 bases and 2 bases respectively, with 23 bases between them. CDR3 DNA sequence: TGTGCCAGCAGAGTCCCCATCCGGCTAGGGGGAACCAAAAACATTCAGTACTTC. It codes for CASRVPIRLGGTKNIQYF.

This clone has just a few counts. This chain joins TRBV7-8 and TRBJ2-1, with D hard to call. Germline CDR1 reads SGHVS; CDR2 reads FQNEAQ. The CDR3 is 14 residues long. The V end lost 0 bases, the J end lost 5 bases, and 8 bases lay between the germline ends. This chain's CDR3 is CASSLAARNNEQFF. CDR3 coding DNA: TGTGCCAGCAGCTTAGCTGCCAGGAACAATGAGCAGTTCTTC. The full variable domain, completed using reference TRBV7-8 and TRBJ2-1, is GAGVSQSPRYKVAKRGQDVALRCDPISGHVSLFWYQQALGQGPEFLTYFQNEAQLDKSGLPSDRFFAERPEGSVSTLKIQRTQQEDSAVYLCASSLAARNNEQFFGPGTRLTVL.

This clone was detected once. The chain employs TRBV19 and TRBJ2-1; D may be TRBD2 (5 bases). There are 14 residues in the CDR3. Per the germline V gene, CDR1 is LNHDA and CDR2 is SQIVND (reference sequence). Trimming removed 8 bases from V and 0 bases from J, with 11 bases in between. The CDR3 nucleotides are TGTGCCAGTCAAGGTGGGAGCTCCTACAATGAGCAGTTCTTC. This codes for CASQGGSSYNEQFF.

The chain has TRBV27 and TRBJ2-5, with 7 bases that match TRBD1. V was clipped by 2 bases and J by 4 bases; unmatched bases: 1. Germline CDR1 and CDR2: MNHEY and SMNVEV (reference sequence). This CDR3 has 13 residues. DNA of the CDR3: TGTGCCAGCAGTTTAAACAGGGGAGAGACCCAGTACTTC. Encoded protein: CASSLNRGETQYF.

CDR3 in amino acids: CASSPYGHRNEQYF. Written as DNA, the CDR3 is TGTGCCAGCAGCCCCTATGGACACCGGAACGAGCAGTACTTC. The J gene is TRBJ2-7, the V gene TRBV11-3; weak D call: TRBD1 (5 bases). The CDR3 is made up of 14 amino acids. CDR1 is SGHNT and CDR2 is YENEEA in the germline V gene. Trimming removed 5 bases from V and 5 bases from J, with 16 bases in between. Complete variable domain (other parts from reference TRBV11-3 and TRBJ2-7): EAGVVQSPRYKIIEKKQPVAFWCNPISGHNTLYWYLQNLGQGPELLIRYENEEAVDDSQLPKDRFSAERLKGVDSTLKIQPAELGDSAVYLCASSPYGHRNEQYFGPGTRLTVT.

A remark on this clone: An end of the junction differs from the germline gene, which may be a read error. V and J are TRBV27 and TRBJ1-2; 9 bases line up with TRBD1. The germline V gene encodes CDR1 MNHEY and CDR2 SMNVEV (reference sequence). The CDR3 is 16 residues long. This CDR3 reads CASSLWAVQGAGGYTF. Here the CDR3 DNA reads TGTGCCAGCAGCTTATGGGCGGTACAGGGGGCGGGTGGCTACACCTTC.

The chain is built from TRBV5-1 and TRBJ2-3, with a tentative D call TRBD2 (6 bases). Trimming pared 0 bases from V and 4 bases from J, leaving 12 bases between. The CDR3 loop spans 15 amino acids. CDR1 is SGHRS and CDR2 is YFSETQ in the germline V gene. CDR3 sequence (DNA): TGCGCCAGCAGCTTGGGGGGAGGAGCCCCAGATACGCAGTATTTT. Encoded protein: CASSLGGGAPDTQYF.

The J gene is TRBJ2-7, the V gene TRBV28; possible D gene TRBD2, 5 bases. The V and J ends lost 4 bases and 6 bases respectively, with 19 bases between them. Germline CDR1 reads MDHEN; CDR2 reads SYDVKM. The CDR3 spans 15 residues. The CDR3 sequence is CASSSPSEGWSEQYF. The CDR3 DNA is TGTGCCAGCAGTTCCCCCAGTGAGGGTTGGAGCGAGCAGTACTTC.

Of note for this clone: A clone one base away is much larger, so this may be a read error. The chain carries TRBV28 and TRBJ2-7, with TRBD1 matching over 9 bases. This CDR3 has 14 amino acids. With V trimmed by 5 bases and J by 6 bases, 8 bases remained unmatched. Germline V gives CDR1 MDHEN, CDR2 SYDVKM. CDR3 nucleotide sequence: TGTGCCAGCAGTCCCCACGGACAGGGGTGCGAGCAGTACTTC. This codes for CASSPHGQGCEQYF.

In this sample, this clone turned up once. CDR3 amino acids: CATSRRWDRRSDQPQHF. CDR3 nucleotide sequence: TGTGCCACCAGCAGACGGTGGGACAGGCGATCCGATCAGCCCCAGCATTTT. The V gene is TRBV15, the J gene TRBJ1-5; 8 bases are shared with TRBD1. Germline assignment: CDR1 LNHNV and CDR2 YYDKDF (reference sequence). The ends lost 2 bases at V and 5 bases at J; junction bases unmatched: 11. The CDR3 is 17 amino acids.

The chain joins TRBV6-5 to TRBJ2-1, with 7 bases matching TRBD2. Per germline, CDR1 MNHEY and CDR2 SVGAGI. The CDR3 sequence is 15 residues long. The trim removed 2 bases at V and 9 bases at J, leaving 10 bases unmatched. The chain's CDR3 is CASSYTPGGGGEQFF. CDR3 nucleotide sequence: TGTGCCAGCAGTTACACACCGGGAGGAGGCGGTGAGCAGTTCTTC.

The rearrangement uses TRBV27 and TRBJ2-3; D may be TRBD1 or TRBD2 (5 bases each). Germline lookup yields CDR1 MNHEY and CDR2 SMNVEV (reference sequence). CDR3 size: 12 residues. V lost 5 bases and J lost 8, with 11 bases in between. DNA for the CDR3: TGTGCCAGCAGTCTCCCTGGGGGTACGCAGTATTTT. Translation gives CASSLPGGTQYF.

The CDR3, as DNA: TGCGCCAGCAGCTTCCGGGGGACAGGGGATGGCTACACCTTC. Protein product: CASSFRGTGDGYTF. The rearrangement uses TRBV5-1 and TRBJ1-2; TRBD1 agrees at 10 bases. Germline V gives CDR1 SGHRS, CDR2 YFSETQ. This CDR3 contains 14 residues. V shed 2 bases, J shed 6 bases, and the junction held 4 bases outside the gene matches.

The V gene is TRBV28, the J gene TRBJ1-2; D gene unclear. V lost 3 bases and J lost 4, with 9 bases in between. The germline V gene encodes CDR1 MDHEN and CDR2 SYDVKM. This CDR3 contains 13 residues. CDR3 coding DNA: TGTGCCAGCAGTTTCCCTCCCTTCTATGGCTACACCTTC. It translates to CASSFPPFYGYTF.